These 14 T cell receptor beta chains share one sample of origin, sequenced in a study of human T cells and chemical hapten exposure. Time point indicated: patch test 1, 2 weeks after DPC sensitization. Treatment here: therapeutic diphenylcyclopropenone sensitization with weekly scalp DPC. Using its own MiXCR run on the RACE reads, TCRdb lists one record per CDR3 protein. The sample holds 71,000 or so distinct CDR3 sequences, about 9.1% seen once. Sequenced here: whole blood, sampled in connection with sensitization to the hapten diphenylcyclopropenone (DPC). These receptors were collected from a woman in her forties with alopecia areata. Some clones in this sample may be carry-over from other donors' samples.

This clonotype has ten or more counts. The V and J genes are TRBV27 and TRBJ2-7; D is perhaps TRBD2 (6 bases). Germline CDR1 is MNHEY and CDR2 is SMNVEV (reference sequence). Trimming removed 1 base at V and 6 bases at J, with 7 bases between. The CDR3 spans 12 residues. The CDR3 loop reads CASSLWGGEQYF. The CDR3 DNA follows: TGTGCCAGCAGTTTATGGGGAGGCGAGCAGTACTTC.

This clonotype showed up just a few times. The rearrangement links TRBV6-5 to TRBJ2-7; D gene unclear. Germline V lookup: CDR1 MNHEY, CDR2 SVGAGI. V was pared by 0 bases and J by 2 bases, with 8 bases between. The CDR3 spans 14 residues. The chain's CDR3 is CASSYSTNTYEQYF. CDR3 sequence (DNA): TGTGCCAGCAGTTACTCGACCAACACCTACGAGCAGTACTTC.

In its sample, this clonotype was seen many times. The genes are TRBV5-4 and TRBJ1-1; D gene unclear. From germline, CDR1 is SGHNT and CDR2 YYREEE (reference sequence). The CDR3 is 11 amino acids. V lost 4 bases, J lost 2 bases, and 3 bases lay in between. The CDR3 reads CASSANTEAFF. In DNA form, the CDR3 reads TGTGCCAGCAGCGCCAACACTGAAGCTTTCTTT.

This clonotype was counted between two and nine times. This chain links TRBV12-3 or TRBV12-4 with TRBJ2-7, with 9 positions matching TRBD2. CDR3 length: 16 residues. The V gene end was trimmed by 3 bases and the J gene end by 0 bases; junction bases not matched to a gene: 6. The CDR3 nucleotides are TGTGCCAGCAGTTTTTCCGGCGGGGGGGTCTCCTACGAGCAGTACTTC. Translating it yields CASSFSGGGVSYEQYF.

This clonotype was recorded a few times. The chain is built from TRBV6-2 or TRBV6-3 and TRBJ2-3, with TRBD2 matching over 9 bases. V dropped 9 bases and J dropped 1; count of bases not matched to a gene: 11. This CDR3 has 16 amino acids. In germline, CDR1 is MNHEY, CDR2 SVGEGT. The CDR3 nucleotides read TGTGCCAGGAGGGCCCACCAGCGGGGGGGCACAGATACGCAGTATTTT. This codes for CARRAHQRGGTDTQYF.

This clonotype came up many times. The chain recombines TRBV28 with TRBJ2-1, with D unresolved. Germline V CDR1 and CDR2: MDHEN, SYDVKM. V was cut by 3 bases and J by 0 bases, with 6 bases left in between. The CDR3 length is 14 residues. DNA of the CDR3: TGTGCCAGCAGTTTCAGGAGCTCCTACAATGAGCAGTTCTTC. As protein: CASSFRSSYNEQFF.

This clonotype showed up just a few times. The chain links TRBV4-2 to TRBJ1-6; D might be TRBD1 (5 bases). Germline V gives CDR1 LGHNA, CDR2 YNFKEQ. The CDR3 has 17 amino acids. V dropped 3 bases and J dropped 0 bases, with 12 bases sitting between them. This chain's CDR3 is CASSHGRQSSYNSPLHF. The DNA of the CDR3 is TGTGCCAGCAGCCACGGGAGACAGAGCTCCTATAATTCACCCCTCCACTTT.

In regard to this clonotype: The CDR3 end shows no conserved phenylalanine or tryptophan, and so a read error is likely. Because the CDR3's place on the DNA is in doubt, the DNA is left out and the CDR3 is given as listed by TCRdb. The CDR3 sequence is CASSVGHRPPRGY. V and J are TRBV9 and TRBJ1-4; the D segment call TRBD1 is taken from the table without a DNA check. With termini counted, the CDR3 has 13 amino acids. The germline V gene has CDR1 SGDLS and CDR2 YYNGEE.

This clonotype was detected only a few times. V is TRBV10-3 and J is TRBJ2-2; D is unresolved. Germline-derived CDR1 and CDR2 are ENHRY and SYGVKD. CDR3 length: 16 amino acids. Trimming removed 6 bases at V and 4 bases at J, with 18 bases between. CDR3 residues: CAIRQGTTGATGELFF. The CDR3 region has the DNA TGTGCCATCAGGCAAGGCACGACTGGCGCCACCGGGGAGCTGTTTTTT.

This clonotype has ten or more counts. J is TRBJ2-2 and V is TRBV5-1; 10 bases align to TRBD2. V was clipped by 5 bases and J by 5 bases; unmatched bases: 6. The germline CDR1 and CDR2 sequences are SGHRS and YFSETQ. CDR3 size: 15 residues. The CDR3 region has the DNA TGCGCCAGCAGGCCCGGGACTAGCGAAACCGGGGAGCTGTTTTTT. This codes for CASRPGTSETGELFF.

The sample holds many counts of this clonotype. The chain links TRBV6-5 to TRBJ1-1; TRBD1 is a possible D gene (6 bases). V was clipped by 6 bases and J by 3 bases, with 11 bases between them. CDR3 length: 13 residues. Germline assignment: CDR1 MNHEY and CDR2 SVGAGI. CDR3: CASRWTVDTEAFF. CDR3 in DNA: TGTGCCAGCAGGTGGACAGTGGACACTGAAGCTTTCTTT.

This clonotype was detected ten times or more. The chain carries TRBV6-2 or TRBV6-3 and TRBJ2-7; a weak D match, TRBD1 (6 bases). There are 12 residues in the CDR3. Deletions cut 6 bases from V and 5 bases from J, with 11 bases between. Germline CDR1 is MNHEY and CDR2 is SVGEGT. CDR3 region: CASSPRGDEQYF. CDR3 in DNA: TGTGCCAGCAGCCCCAGGGGTGACGAGCAGTACTTC.

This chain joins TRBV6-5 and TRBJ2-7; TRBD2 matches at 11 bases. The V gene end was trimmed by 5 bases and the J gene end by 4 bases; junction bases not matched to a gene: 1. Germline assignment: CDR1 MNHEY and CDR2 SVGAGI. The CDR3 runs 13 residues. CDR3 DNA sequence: TGTGCCAGCAGTAGACTAGCGGGGTACGAGCAGTACTTC. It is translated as CASSRLAGYEQYF.

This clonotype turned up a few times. CDR3: CATSDLGRDSYNEQFF. The CDR3 DNA follows: TGTGCCACCAGTGATTTGGGGCGTGACTCCTACAATGAGCAGTTCTTC. The V gene is TRBV24-1, the J gene TRBJ2-1; D gene ambiguous. This CDR3 is 16 amino acids long. Per germline, CDR1 KGHDR and CDR2 SFDVKD. Trimming took 0 bases from V and 0 from J, leaving 8 bases between them.